The rows below give T cell receptor beta chains drawn from one sample of a study of response to subunit inactivated influenza vaccine. TCRdb independently ran MiXCR on the RT-PCR reads; one entry per CDR3 protein. The sample records fewer than 600,000 distinct CDR3 sequences, 7.2% being singletons. The specimen comprised PBMCs from blood, sampled around 2 years after vaccination. All receptors derive from a man between 50 and 75 years old who received an inactivated influenza vaccine. Each CDR3 is given with its conserved first and last residue. Fields, in order: CDR3 DNA, CDR3 protein, D gene, J gene, V gene, clone size. D genes are given only for firm matches. Clone size appears in some rows only: once, few, many, or a class for an expanded clone.

TGCGCCAGCAGCTTGGAAGGTCCCTACACGGATGAGCAGTTCTTC | CASSLEGPYTDEQFF | - | TRBJ2-1 | TRBV5-1 | -
TGTGCCAGCAGCTTAGAATTTGGCGGGGAGCTGTTTTTT | CASSLEFGGELFF | - | TRBJ2-2 | TRBV7-2 | -
TGTGCCAGCAGTGAATTCGAACGGGGCATTCAGTACTTC | CASSEFERGIQYF | - | TRBJ2-4 | TRBV2 | few
TGTGCCAGCAGCGGCCATATTGTAGAGACCCAGTACTTC | CASSGHIVETQYF | - | TRBJ2-5 | TRBV7-2 | -
TGCGCCAGCAGCTTGGTACAGGGGGACCGGTATGGCTACACCTTC | CASSLVQGDRYGYTF | TRBD1 | TRBJ1-2 | TRBV5-1 | few
TGTGCCAGCAGCTCGAGCCCTTCGGCAGGTCTCTATGGCTACACCTTC | CASSSSPSAGLYGYTF | - | TRBJ1-2 | TRBV7-9 | few
TGTGCCAGCAGCCAAGGGGCTAGCGGGAGTTGGACAGATACGCAGTATTTT | CASSQGASGSWTDTQYF | TRBD2 | TRBJ2-3 | TRBV3-1 | few
TGCGCCAGCAGCTTTAGCGGGAGCAGCAAAGAGACGCAGTATTTT | CASSFSGSSKETQYF | TRBD2 | TRBJ2-3 | TRBV5-1 | -
TGTGCCAGCAGCGCAACCTTAAGGGATTCACCCCTCCACTTT | CASSATLRDSPLHF | - | TRBJ1-6 | TRBV9 | few
TGTGCGACACAGGGATCAGGAAACACCATATATTTT | CATQGSGNTIYF | - | TRBJ1-3 | TRBV12-3/TRBV12-4 | -
TGTGCCAGCACCGTGGGACAGGGACTTCAGCCCCAGCATTTT | CASTVGQGLQPQHF | TRBD1 | TRBJ1-5 | TRBV12-3/TRBV12-4 | many
TGTGCCAGTAGTATGTCAGGGGTTACCTTCTCTGGGGCCAACGTCCTGACTTTC | CASSMSGVTFSGANVLTF | - | TRBJ2-6 | TRBV19 | -
TGTGCCAGCAGCTCCATCTTAGACCAAACAGATACGCAGTATTTT | CASSSILDQTDTQYF | - | TRBJ2-3 | TRBV5-6 | few
TGTGCCAGCTCGTCAGGGGTACACGAGCAGTACTTC | CASSSGVHEQYF | - | TRBJ2-7 | TRBV18 | many